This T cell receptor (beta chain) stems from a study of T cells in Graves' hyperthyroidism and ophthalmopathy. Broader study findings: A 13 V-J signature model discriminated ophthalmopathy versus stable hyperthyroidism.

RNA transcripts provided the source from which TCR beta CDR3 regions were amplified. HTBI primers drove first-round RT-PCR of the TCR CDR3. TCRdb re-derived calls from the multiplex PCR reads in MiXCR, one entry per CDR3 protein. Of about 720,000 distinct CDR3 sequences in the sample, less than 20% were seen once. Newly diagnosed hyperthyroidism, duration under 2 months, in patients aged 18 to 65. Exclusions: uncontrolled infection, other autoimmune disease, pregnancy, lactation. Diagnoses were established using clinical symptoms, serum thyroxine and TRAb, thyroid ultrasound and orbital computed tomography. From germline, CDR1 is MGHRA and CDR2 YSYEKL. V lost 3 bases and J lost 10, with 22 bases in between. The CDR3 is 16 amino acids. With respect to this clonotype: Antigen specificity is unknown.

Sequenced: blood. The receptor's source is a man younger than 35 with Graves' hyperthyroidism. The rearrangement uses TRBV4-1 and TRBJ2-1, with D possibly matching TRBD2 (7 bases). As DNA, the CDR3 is TGCGCCAGCAGCCAGGTTGAGGGAGGGGGGGGCGGAGAGCAGTTCTTC. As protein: CASSQVEGGGGGEQFF.